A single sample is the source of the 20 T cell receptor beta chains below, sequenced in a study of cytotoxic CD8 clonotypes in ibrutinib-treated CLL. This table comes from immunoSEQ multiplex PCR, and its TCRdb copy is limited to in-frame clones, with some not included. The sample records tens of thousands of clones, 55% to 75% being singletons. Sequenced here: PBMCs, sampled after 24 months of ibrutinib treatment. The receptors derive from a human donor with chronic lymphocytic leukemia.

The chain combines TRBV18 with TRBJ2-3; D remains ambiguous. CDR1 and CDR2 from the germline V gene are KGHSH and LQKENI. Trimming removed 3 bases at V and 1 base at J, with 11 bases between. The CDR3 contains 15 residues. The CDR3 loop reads CASSPLGQGTDTQYF. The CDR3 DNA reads TGTGCCAGCTCACCCCTTGGGCAGGGCACAGATACGCAGTATTTT.

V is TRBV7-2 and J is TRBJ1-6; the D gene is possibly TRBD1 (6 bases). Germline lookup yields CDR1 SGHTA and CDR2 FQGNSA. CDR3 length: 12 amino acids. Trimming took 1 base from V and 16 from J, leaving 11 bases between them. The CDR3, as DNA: TGTGCCAGCAGCTTAGTCCACAGGGCACTCCACTTT. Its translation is CASSLVHRALHF. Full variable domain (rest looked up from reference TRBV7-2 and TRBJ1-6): GAGVSQSPSNKVTEKGKDVELRCDPISGHTALYWYRQSLGQGLEFLIYFQGNSAPDKSGLPSDRFSAERTGGSVSTLTIQRTQQEDSAVYLCASSLVHRALHFGNGTRLTVT.

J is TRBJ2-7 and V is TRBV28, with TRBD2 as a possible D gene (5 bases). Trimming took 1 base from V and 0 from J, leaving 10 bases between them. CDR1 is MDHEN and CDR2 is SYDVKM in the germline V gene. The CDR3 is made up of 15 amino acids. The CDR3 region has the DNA TGTGCCAGCAGTTTATTTGCGGGCCCCTCCTACGAGCAGTACTTC. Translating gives CASSLFAGPSYEQYF.

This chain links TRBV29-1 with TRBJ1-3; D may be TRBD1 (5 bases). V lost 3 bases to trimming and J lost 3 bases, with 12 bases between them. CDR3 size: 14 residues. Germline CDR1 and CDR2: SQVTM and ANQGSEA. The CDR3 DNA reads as TGCAGCGTTGAGGACCCGACAGTTGGAAACACCATATATTTT. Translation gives CSVEDPTVGNTIYF.

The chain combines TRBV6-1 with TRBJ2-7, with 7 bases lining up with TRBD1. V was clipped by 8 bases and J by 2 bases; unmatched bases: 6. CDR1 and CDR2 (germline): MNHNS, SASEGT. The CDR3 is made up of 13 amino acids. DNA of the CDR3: TGTGCCAGCTCCGACAGGGATCCCTACGAGCAGTACTTC. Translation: CASSDRDPYEQYF.

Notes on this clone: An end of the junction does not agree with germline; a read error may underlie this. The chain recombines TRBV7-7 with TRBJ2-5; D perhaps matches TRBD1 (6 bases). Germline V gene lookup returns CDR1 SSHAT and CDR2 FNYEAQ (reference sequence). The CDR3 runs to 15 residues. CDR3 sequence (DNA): TGTGCTAGCAGCGCGGACAGTCGTCCCCGGGAGACCCAGTACTTC. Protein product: CASSADSRPRETQYF.

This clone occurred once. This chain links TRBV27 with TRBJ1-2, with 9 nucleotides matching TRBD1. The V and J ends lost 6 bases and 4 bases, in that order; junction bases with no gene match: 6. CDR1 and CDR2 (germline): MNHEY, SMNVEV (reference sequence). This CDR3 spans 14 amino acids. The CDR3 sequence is CASSPTGGPYGYTF. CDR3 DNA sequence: TGTGCCAGCAGCCCCACAGGGGGCCCCTATGGCTACACCTTC.

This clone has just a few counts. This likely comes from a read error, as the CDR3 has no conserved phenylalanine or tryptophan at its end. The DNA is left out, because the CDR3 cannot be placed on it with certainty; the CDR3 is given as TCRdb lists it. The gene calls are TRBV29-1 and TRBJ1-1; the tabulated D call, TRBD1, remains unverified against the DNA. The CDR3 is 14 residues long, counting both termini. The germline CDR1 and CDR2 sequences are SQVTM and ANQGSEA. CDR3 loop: CSVEDPGGDSNFLG.

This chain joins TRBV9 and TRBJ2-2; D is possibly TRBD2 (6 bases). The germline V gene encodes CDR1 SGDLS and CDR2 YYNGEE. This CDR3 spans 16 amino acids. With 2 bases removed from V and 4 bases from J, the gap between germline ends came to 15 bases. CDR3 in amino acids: CASSVDYRPLTGELFF. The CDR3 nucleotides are TGTGCCAGCAGCGTGGACTATCGACCCCTCACCGGGGAGCTGTTTTTT. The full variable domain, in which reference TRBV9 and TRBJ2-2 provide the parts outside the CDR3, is DSGVTQTPKHLITATGQRVTLRCSPRSGDLSVYWYQQSLDQGLQFLIQYYNGEERAKGNILERFSAQQFPDLHSELNLSSLELGDSALYFCASSVDYRPLTGELFFGEGSRLTVL.

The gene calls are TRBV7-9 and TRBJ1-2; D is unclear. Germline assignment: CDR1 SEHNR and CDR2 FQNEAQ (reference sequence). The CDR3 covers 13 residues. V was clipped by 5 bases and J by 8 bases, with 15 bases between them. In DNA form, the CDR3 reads TGTGCCAGCAGCCCCGTAAGCCACGAGGGCTACACCTTC. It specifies CASSPVSHEGYTF.

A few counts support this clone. CDR3 nucleotides: TGTGCCAGCTCACGACAGGGGGCAATCTATGGCTACACCTTC. Amino acids: CASSRQGAIYGYTF. The rearrangement joins TRBV18 to TRBJ1-2; 10 nucleotides match TRBD1. With 4 bases clipped from V and 4 bases from J, the junction kept 3 bases outside the gene matches. The CDR3 loop spans 14 amino acids. From germline, CDR1 is KGHSH and CDR2 LQKENI.

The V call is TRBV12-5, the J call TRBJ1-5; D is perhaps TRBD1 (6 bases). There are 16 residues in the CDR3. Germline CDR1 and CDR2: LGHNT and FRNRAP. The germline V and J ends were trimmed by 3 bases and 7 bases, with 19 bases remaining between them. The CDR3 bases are TGTGCTAGTGGTTTCGTCAACTCAGGGGTCCCGCAGCCCCAGCATTTT. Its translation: CASGFVNSGVPQPQHF. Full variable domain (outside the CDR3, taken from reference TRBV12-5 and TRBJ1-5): DARVTQTPRHKVTEMGQEVTMRCQPILGHNTVFWYRQTMMQGLELLAYFRNRAPLDDSGMPKDRFSAEMPDATLATLKIQPSEPRDSAVYFCASGFVNSGVPQPQHFGDGTRLSIL.

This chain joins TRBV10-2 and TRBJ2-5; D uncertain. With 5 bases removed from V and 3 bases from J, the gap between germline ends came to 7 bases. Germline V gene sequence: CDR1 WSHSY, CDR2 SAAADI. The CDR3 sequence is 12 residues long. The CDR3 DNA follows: TGCGCCAGCAGTCATGAGGAAGAGACCCAGTACTTC. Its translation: CASSHEEETQYF.

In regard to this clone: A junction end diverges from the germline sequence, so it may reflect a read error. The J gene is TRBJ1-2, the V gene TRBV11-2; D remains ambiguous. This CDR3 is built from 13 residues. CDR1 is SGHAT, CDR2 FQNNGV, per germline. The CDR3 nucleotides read TGTGCCAGCAGCTTAGATCGCCGCAGCGGAACCAACTTC. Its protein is CASSLDRRSGTNF.

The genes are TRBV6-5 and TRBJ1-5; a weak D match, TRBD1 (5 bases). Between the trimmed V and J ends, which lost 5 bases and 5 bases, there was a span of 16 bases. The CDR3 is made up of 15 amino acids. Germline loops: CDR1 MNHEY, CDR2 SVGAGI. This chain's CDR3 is CASSPGKTGDQPQHF. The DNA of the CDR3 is TGTGCCAGCAGTCCAGGGAAAACCGGGGATCAGCCCCAGCATTTT.

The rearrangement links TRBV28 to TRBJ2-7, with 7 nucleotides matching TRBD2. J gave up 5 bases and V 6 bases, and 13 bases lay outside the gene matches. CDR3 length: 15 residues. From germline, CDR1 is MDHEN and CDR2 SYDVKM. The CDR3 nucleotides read TGTGCCAGCAGGCCACCCGGGGGGTTCATCCACGAGCAGTACTTC. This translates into CASRPPGGFIHEQYF.

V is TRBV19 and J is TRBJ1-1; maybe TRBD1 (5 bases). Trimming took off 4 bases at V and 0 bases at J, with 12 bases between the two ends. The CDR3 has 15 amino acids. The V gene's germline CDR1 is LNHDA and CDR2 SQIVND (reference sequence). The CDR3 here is CASSTGDVLNTEAFF. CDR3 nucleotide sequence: TGTGCCAGTAGTACCGGGGACGTTTTGAACACTGAAGCTTTCTTT. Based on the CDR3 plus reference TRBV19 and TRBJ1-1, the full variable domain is DGGITQSPKYLFRKEGQNVTLSCEQNLNHDAMYWYRQDPGQGLRLIYYSQIVNDFQKGDIAEGYSVSREKKESFPLTVTSAQKNPTAFYLCASSTGDVLNTEAFFGQGTRLTVV.

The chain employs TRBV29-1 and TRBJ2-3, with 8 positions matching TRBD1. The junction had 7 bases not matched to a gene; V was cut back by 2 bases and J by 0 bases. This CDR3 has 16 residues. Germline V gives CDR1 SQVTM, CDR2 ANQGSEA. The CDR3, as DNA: TGCAGCGTTGAAACAGCAGGGGGCTCTAGCACAGATACGCAGTATTTT. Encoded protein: CSVETAGGSSTDTQYF.

CDR3 sequence: CASSTGTGASEAFF. The CDR3 DNA sequence: TGTGCCAGCAGCACCGGGACAGGGGCTTCTGAAGCTTTCTTT. V usage is TRBV9 and J usage is TRBJ1-1; 10 nucleotides align to TRBD1. Germline lookup yields CDR1 SGDLS and CDR2 YYNGEE. The V and J ends lost 4 bases and 6 bases, in that order; junction bases with no gene match: 6. CDR3 size: 14 residues. The entire variable domain, with the rest obtained from reference TRBV9 and TRBJ1-1, is as follows: DSGVTQTPKHLITATGQRVTLRCSPRSGDLSVYWYQQSLDQGLQFLIQYYNGEERAKGNILERFSAQQFPDLHSELNLSSLELGDSALYFCASSTGTGASEAFFGQGTRLTVV.

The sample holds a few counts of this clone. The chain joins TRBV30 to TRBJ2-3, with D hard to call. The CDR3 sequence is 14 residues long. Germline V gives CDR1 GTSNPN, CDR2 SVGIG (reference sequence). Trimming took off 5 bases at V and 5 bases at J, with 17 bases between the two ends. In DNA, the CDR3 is TGTGCCTGGGGTGGGCAGTTAATCCAAGATACGCAGTATTTT. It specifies CAWGGQLIQDTQYF.